This T cell receptor (beta chain) is drawn from a study of blood T cells in healthy people across ages (dated by TCRdb to the mid-2010s). Broadly, across the study: Template switching captured roughly one uniquely barcoded TCR beta cDNA molecule per two T cells in model experiments. Using deep sequencing normalized with unique cDNA molecular identifiers, the study measured how TCR beta repertoire diversity changes with age. The donors were split into four age groups: young (average about 16 years), middle-aged (about 40), aged (roughly 68) and long-lived (about 82). Using the same blood draw, the study looked at two additional independent replicas of 1 million unique cDNA reads for two donors, one aged 18 to 30 and the other aged 80 or older.

From its cysteine to its phenylalanine, the CDR3 spans 16 amino acids. The entry retains the CDR3 DNA only, 48 bases that are in frame from base 1. V loses 1 base, J loses 3 bases, and the germline ends lie 13 bases apart. What the study reported, not specific to this receptor: The percentage of naive T cells measured by flow cytometry correlated strongly with observed TCR beta diversity. Because donor CMV infection status was unknown, age-related changes in expanded clonotypes were potentially confounded. Estimates of total diversity from one million sequenced T cells were regarded as lower bounds and underestimates. As age increased, observed TCR beta diversity per million T cells dropped in a roughly linear way, and a significant reduction was already evident by age 40. Compared with the aged group, the long-lived group had more naive CD4+ T cells, fewer expanded clones and increased TCR diversity, suggesting age selection. Bulk unsorted PBMC profiling prevented conclusive comparison of naive and antigen-experienced compartments.

The method was 5' RACE. The instrument given in TCRdb is Illumina HiSeq 2500. A second PCR of roughly 7 to 11 cycles was performed with a sample-barcoded 5' primer and a J-beta primer mix. A template-switch 5' adaptor carrying 12 random nucleotides introduced a unique molecular identifier onto each TCR beta cDNA molecule. Each sample yielded at least 3 million CDR3-containing paired-end reads. First-strand cDNA was synthesized from all RNA with the Mint cDNA synthesis kit, primed by a TRBC-specific oligonucleotide. Following uracil-DNA glycosylase treatment, a first 18-cycle PCR with universal primers M1SS and BC2_uni_R was performed on all cDNA. The authors processed their data as follows. For normalization, 1 million high-quality reads were randomly selected from each sample, with every read carrying a distinct molecular identifier. Reads sharing molecular identifiers were discarded rather than binned into consensus sequences. MiTCR, run with a Q25 quality threshold and the strictest error-elimination algorithm, handled CDR3 identification, clonotype clustering and error correction. A nonparametric unseen species model with Euler transformation was used to estimate a lower bound on total TCR beta diversity. TCRdb reran the public reads through fastp at Q25 and MiXCR, keeping productive beta chains. Each record represents a unique CDR3 protein, reported with the most common genes and DNA among its rows. These V and J calls rely on TCRdb rather than the paper's analysis. The sample table lists around 780,000 distinct CDR3 sequences, roughly 25% of them with a count of one. Around 3% of the sample is in the top ten clones.

This clonotype has a handful of counts. Its antigen specificity is not known. Base qualities are not provided; no much larger clone lies one nucleotide away. The 39 donors, aged roughly 6 to 95 years, were systemically healthy Caucasian individuals from Russia. Around 9.9 milliliters of peripheral blood were collected from each donor into EDTA-treated Vacutainer tubes. Ficoll-Paque density-gradient centrifugation was used to isolate PBMCs, with at least 6 million obtained per sample. Total RNA was extracted from PBMCs with Trizol reagent, with at least 6 micrograms obtained per sample. For every donor, flow cytometry on a PBMC aliquot measured the percentage of naive CD45RAhigh/CD27high T cells. This sample was shared with a second study, whose subject was T cells of mothers and their children. In that second paper, the authors write: Donors were nine systemically healthy Caucasian individuals: three mothers and their six children. cDNA synthesis consumed the entire amount of extracted RNA, loaded at approximately 1.6 ug RNA in each 15 ul reaction. Sample barcodes and 2-4 random nucleotides were added via the M1S primer in the second PCR. Over 9 million TCR beta CDR3 reads came from each mother, compared with around 3 million reads from each child. In both related and unrelated pairs, thymic selection shapes the output of TCR recombination in a similar way, with inherited differences having only a minor effect. Normalized repertoire overlap was always slightly but never significantly higher in related than unrelated mother-child pairs. No persistent microchimeric T cell clones were detected, at a sensitivity of roughly 99 clones per million clonotypes. To look for features that set related mother-child pairs apart from unrelated individuals, the researchers ran deep NGS to compare the TCR beta repertoires of mothers and children. On average, the children were roughly 12 +/- 4 years old, while the mothers were approximately 40 +/- 4 years old. After adapter ligation was performed with NEBNext reagents, the libraries were sequenced on an Illumina HiSeq 2000 with 100+100 nt paired-end reads. Mother and child libraries were prepared a month apart and sequenced in separate runs to prevent cross-contamination. Between about 500,000 and 2,100,000 distinct TCR beta clonotypes were identified per donor. Naive TCR beta clonotypes were estimated from low-frequency clonotypes matched to each donor's FACS-determined naive share, without sorting.

Sequences were obtained from blood. Recombination connected TRBV12-3 or TRBV12-4 to TRBJ1-5; a weak D assignment points to TRBD1 (5 bases agree). The sequence was obtained from a boy aged 5-17 years in good health. The encoded CDR3 is CASSLDGDGYNQPQHF. The nucleotide sequence reads as follows: TGTGCCAGCAGTTTAGATGGGGACGGATACAATCAGCCCCAGCATTTT.